This TCR beta chain emerged from a study of blood T cell repertoires in COVID-19 (dated by TCRdb to 2019 to 2021). Regarding the study in general: Collaborator samples came from the United States, Italy and Spain and covered acute and convalescent phases of COVID-19. The repertoires were released in a freely available public database meant as a resource for research on the immune response to SARS-CoV-2. The sample metadata nearly always contained a de-identified subject ID, COVID-19 status, age in years and sex. The material from the prospective study consisted of cDNA or gDNA derived from T cells, B-cell-depleted T cells, or PBMCs. Where HLA class I and class II types were available, the types were taken from metadata supplied by the sample provider, not from assay-based typing. The samples were drawn from the first 160 participants of the ongoing ImmuneRACE study and from over 950 subjects provided by 6 global collaborators. Subjects who had been exposed to COVID-19, were actively infected with it, or had recovered from it provided the deeply sampled blood TCRbeta repertoires that made up the dataset. Overall study results and their limits: The amount of clinical and demographic metadata varied by source and participant and was provided uncurated.

TCRbeta CDR3 regions were amplified from genomic DNA using the immunoSEQ Assay, a bias-controlled multiplex PCR. Regarding the original processing steps: Nucleated cell counts per sample were estimated from amplification of reference gene primers within the assay. To quantify the absolute abundance of each unique TCRbeta CDR3 rearrangement, sequence reads were collapsed and filtered. For each sample, productive Simpson clonality was calculated as the square root of Simpson's diversity index across productive rearrangements. TCRdb took this table from immuneACCESS and kept in-frame rearrangements with V and J called. Such tables lack part of the clones; where checked against another copy, unresolved V genes explain under half of the gap, and the rest is unexplained. That table is the source of V, J and clone size, and D and trimming were worked out from the DNA. The table for this sample lists about 230,000 clones; roughly 85% of them were counted only once. Under 3% of the sample is held by the ten biggest clonotypes.

A word on this clone: Its antigen is unknown. The sample holds no much larger clone one base away, and base qualities are not on file.

Collaborating institutions collected whole blood in K2EDTA tubes following their own protocols. Collaborator samples were shipped for TCRbeta analysis as frozen whole blood, isolated PBMCs, or DNA extracted from either sample type. The sample consisted of peripheral blood. The origin of this receptor is a woman in her seventies with active or convalescent COVID-19.

The CDR3 in this case is CASSLTQGRSYNSPLHF. The nucleotide sequence reads TGTGCCAGCAGTTTAACACAGGGACGCTCCTATAATTCACCCCTCCACTTT. This chain joins TRBV27 to TRBJ1-6, with a tentative D gene TRBD1 over 6 matching bases. From the germline V gene (reference sequence), CDR1 is MNHEY and CDR2 is SMNVEV. V gives up 2 bases and J gives up 0 bases, and the segment between their germline ends measures 11 bases. Inclusive of the bounding cysteine and phenylalanine, the CDR3 is 17 residues long. The entry retains the CDR3 DNA only, 51 bases that are in frame from base 1.